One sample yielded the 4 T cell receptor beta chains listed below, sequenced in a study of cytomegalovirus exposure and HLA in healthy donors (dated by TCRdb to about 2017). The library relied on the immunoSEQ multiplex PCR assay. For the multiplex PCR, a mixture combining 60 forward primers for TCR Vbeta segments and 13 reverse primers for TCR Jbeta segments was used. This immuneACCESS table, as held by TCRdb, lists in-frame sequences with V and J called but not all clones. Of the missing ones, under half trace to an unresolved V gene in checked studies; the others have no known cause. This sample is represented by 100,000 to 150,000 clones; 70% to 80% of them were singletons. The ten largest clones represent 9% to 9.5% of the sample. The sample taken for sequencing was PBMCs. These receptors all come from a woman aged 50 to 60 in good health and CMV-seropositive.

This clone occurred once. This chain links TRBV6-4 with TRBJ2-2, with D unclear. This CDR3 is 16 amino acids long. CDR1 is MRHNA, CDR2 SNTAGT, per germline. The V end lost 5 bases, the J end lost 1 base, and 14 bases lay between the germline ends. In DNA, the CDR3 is TGTGCCAGCAGTCGTAGTTTTTCTAAGAACACCGGGGAGCTGTTTTTT. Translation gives CASSRSFSKNTGELFF.

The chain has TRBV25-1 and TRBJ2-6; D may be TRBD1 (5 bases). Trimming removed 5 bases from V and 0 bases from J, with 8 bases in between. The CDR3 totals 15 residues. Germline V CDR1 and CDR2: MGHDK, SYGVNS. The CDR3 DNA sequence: TGTGCCAGCAGTTCCGACAGCTCTGGGGCCAACGTCCTGACTTTC. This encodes CASSSDSSGANVLTF.

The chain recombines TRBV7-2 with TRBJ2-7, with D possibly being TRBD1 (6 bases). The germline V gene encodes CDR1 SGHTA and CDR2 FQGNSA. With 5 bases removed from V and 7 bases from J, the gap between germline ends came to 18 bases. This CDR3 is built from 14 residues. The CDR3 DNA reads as TGTGCCAGCAGCCCAATGTCAGGGGCCAAGGAGCAGTACTTC. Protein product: CASSPMSGAKEQYF.

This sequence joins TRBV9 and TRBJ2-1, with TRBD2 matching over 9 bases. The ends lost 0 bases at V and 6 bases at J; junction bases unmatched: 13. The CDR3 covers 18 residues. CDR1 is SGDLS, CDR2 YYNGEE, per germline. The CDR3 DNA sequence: TGTGCCAGCAGCGTAGGTACTAGCGGGTTTCTAGAGTCCAATGAGCAGTTCTTC. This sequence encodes CASSVGTSGFLESNEQFF.